This T cell receptor (beta chain) was sequenced for a study of regulatory T cells in long-lasting Graves disease. The overall study: The term persistent Graves' disease signified upward of 5 years on antithyroid drugs with positive TSH receptor antibodies.

The time point denotes: persistent/refractory GD, antithyroid drugs over 5 years with positive TRAb. Following extraction of RNA from PBMCs, that RNA was used to make the TCR library. Details on this clonotype: Its antigen is not identified.

Relying on iRepertoire HTBI primers and Arm-PCR of CDR3 regions, the team built TCR beta libraries. TCRdb called the multiplex PCR reads again in MiXCR, with one record for every CDR3 protein. The data contain approximately 350,000 distinct CDR3 sequences, about 23% of them singletons. Findings and limits, study-wide: TRBV28, TRBJ1-2 and TRBJ2-5 were favored in persistent disease. Sample size, which was small, may have reduced accuracy.

Germline CDR1 SGHKS, CDR2 YYEKEE (reference sequence). The CDR3 is 15 residues long. V lost 4 bases and J lost 2, with 16 bases in between. The material sequenced was peripheral blood mononuclear cells (PBMCs), taken when the disease was refractory, from a patient treated with antithyroid drugs. The sequence derives from a woman between 40 and 50 years old with Graves disease. V is TRBV5-5 and J is TRBJ2-7; no definite D call. The CDR3 DNA follows: TGTGCCAGCAGCGTTGGGCAAATAGGGCCCTACGAGCAGTACTTC. This encodes CASSVGQIGPYEQYF.